The text below deals with one T cell receptor (beta chain). In germline, CDR1 is SNHLY, CDR2 FYNNEI. The CDR3 length is 13 residues. Between the trimmed V and J ends, which lost 4 bases and 5 bases, there was a span of 9 bases. This sample was included in a study of shared clonotypes between healthy human individuals. Sequenced by immunoSEQ multiplex PCR; TCRdb stores in-frame clones only, minus some. The sample consists of 150,000 to 200,000 clones, around 93% of them appearing once. Sequenced: naive CD4+ T cells sorted from blood. Subset defined: CD45RA+ positively selected. The chain employs TRBV2 and TRBJ2-1; D unresolved. The clonotype comes from a woman between 25 and 40 years old in good health. In DNA, the CDR3 is TGTGCCAGCAGTGCGCTGGCTAACAATGAGCAGTTCTTC. Encoded protein: CASSALANNEQFF. Using reference TRBV2 and TRBJ2-1 for the parts outside the CDR3, the full variable domain is EPEVTQTPSHQVTQMGQEVILRCVPISNHLYFYWYRQILGQKVEFLVSFYNNEISEKSEIFDDQFSVERPDGSNFTLKIRSTKLEDSAMYFCASSALANNEQFFGPGTRLTVL.